This TCR beta chain stems from a study of somatic mutations in cytotoxic T cells in rheumatoid arthritis. Germline CDR1 and CDR2: SGHDT and YYEEEE. Between the trimmed V and J ends, which lost 4 bases and 3 bases, there was a span of 8 bases. The CDR3 has 13 amino acids. Sequencing used immunoSEQ multiplex PCR; TCRdb keeps in-frame clones, though not all of them. The sample lists some 40,000 clones; approximately 80% were seen once. This TCR derives from a middle-aged man in good health. V gene TRBV5-6 combines with J gene TRBJ2-1; D is possibly TRBD2 (6 bases). Sample: CD8+ T cells sorted from blood. CDR3 in DNA: TGTGCCAGCAGCGGGGACTTCTACAATGAGCAGTTCTTC. Encoded protein: CASSGDFYNEQFF.